This TCR beta chain was identified in a study of T cells in Graves' hyperthyroidism and ophthalmopathy. About the research overall: Peripheral blood was collected at initial diagnosis, before any treatment. Study-level points and caveats: Ophthalmopathy onset followed model prediction by a median approximately 6.2 months. Within blood appeared most thyroid clonotypes that had expanded above 0.001.

Fresh 10 ml peripheral blood yielded PBMCs. Amplification yielded TCR beta CDR3 regions, with RNA transcripts as the source. TCR CDR3 regions were first amplified by RT-PCR with HTBI primers. Each CDR3 protein is one row after TCRdb ran MiXCR on the multiplex PCR reads. The table has fewer than 350,000 distinct CDR3 sequences, approximately 19% seen once. This clonotype was observed a handful of times. The antigen is undetermined. It may be a read error: a sequence one base away is much more abundant. This CDR3 spans 12 amino acids. The ends were cut back, 5 bases at V and 3 bases at J, with 11 bases in the middle. Per germline, CDR1 DFQATT and CDR2 SNEGSKA (reference sequence).

The chain links TRBV20-1 to TRBJ2-7, with D unclear. Material: blood. The origin of this receptor is a man aged 50 to 59 with Graves' ophthalmopathy. This chain's CDR3 is CSALPGYYEQYF. The CDR3 DNA reads as TGCAGTGCTTTACCGGGCTACTACGAGCAGTACTTC.